This entry features one T cell receptor (beta chain) sequence. These data belong to a study of T cell responses to AZD1222 COVID-19 vaccine. Only in-frame clones appear in the TCRdb table, and some are missing; sequencing was by immunoSEQ multiplex PCR. The sample records 130,000 to 150,000 clones, just under 95% being singletons. This CDR3 is 15 amino acids long. The germline V gene has CDR1 SGHDT and CDR2 YYEEEE. Trimming took off 0 bases at V and 0 bases at J, with 8 bases between the two ends. This TCR was recovered from an adult in good health. The chain employs TRBV5-6 and TRBJ2-3, with a tentative D call TRBD1 (6 bases). This sample comprised peripheral blood, obtained on day 0 of AZD1222 vaccination. The CDR3 spells CASSLARGSTDTQYF. Written as DNA, the CDR3 is TGTGCCAGCAGCTTGGCCAGGGGAAGCACAGATACGCAGTATTTT.